Listed below are T cell receptor beta chains from one sample, sequenced in a study of CD4+ T cells in melanoma. Sequenced by immunoSEQ multiplex PCR; TCRdb stores in-frame clones only, minus some. The sample consists of about 120,000 clones, approximately 92% of them appearing once. Sequenced input: peripheral blood. The receptors come from a human donor with melanoma. The CDR3 runs from the conserved cysteine through the conserved F or W. A D gene is named only where the DNA matches it firmly. A clone size is listed for some rows: how often the clone was seen (once, few, many), or a class if it is expanded.

>TRBJ1-3|NA|TRBV5-4|NA
CASSLDLSGAIGNTIYF
TGTGCCAGCAGCTTGGATTTGTCGGGGGCAATTGGAAACACCATATATTTT
>TRBJ1-6|NA|TRBV7-2|NA
CASSLGSGMGSPLHF
TGTGCCAGCAGCCTCGGTTCGGGTATGGGTTCACCCCTCCACTTT
>TRBJ2-7|NA|TRBV13|NA
CASSFSRAYEQYF
TGTGCCAGCAGCTTTAGCCGAGCCTACGAGCAGTACTTC
>TRBJ2-1|NA|TRBV5-4|NA
CASGRYNEQFF
TGTGCCTCCGGGCGGTACAATGAGCAGTTCTTC
>TRBJ2-7|NA|TRBV4-2|TRBD2
CAPVRLAGNYEQYF
TGTGCCCCGGTTAGGCTAGCGGGAAACTACGAGCAGTACTTC
>TRBJ2-3|few|TRBV29-1|NA
CSVARATSTDTQYF
TGCAGCGTTGCGCGAGCAACTAGCACAGATACGCAGTATTTT
>TRBJ1-1|NA|TRBV18|TRBD1
CASSDREGAEAFF
TGTGCCAGCTCCGACAGGGAAGGAGCCGAAGCTTTCTTT
>TRBJ1-5|few|TRBV27|NA
CASSPALGGQPQHF
TGTGCCAGCAGTCCCGCCTTGGGCGGGCAGCCCCAGCATTTT
>TRBJ2-1|NA|TRBV7-9|NA
CASSSPLGNNEQFF
TGTGCCAGCAGCTCCCCCCTCGGAAACAATGAGCAGTTCTTC
>TRBJ1-1|NA|TRBV6-1|NA
CASSPKTEAFF
TGTGCCAGCAGTCCGAAGACTGAAGCTTTCTTT
>TRBJ2-5|NA|TRBV2|TRBD2
CASSAGTSGMETQYF
TGTGCCAGCAGTGCCGGGACTAGCGGGATGGAGACCCAGTACTTC
>TRBJ2-3|NA|TRBV7-9|TRBD2
CASSRGGGTDTQYF
TGTGCCAGCAGCCGGGGGGGCGGGACAGATACGCAGTATTTT
>TRBJ1-5|NA|TRBV19|NA
CASSPLGGSNQPQHF
TGTGCCAGTAGCCCCCTCGGGGGTAGCAATCAGCCCCAGCATTTT
>TRBJ1-2|NA|TRBV29-1|NA
CSVLSGATGSYGYTF
TGCAGCGTTCTCTCAGGGGCTACTGGGTCCTATGGCTACACCTTC
>TRBJ1-2|NA|TRBV28|NA
CASSLRDPRDLYGYTF
TGTGCCAGCAGTTTAAGGGATCCCCGGGACCTCTATGGCTACACCTTC
>TRBJ1-3|NA|TRBV19|NA
CASSTGRFSSGNTIYF
TGTGCCAGTAGTACGGGACGGTTTAGCTCTGGAAACACCATATATTTT
>TRBJ2-1|NA|TRBV7-3|TRBD2
CASSLNSGGAYSYNEQFF
TGTGCCAGCAGCTTAAATAGCGGGGGGGCTTACTCCTACAATGAGCAGTTCTTC
>TRBJ1-5|NA|TRBV11-2|NA
CASSPGRGSNQPQHF
TGTGCCAGCAGCCCCGGCAGGGGTAGCAATCAGCCCCAGCATTTT
>TRBJ2-1|once|TRBV5-4|TRBD2
CASSLFGRAAAEQFF
TGTGCCAGCAGCTTGTTCGGGAGGGCCGCCGCTGAGCAGTTCTTC
>TRBJ2-7|NA|TRBV7-8|TRBD1
CASSPRRDRGYEQYF
TGTGCCAGCTCTCCCCGCCGGGACAGGGGTTACGAGCAGTACTTC
>TRBJ2-7|NA|TRBV18|NA
CASSPIQGHEQYF
TGTGCCAGCTCACCAATCCAGGGCCACGAGCAGTACTTC
>TRBJ2-7|NA|TRBV19|TRBD1
CASSKQGAGHEQYF
TGTGCCAGTAGTAAACAGGGGGCCGGCCACGAGCAGTACTTC
>TRBJ1-1|NA|TRBV18|NA
CASSPLRNTEAFF
TGTGCCAGCTCACCTCTTCGGAACACTGAAGCTTTCTTT
>TRBJ1-2|NA|TRBV5-8|TRBD1
CASSVGQGYGYTF
TGTGCCAGCAGCGTCGGACAGGGGTATGGCTACACCTTC
>TRBJ1-5|NA|TRBV7-2|NA
CASSWRTNQPQHF
TGTGCCAGCAGCTGGCGGACTAATCAGCCCCAGCATTTT
>TRBJ2-3|NA|TRBV19|NA
CASSRGVSTDTQYF
TGTGCCAGTAGTCGCGGGGTTAGCACAGATACGCAGTATTTT
>TRBJ2-2|NA|TRBV7-9|NA
CASSLGSSNTGELFF
TGTGCCAGCAGCTTGGGCAGCTCGAACACCGGGGAGCTGTTTTTT
>TRBJ2-5|NA|TRBV6-6|NA
CASKMGHGETQYF
TGTGCCAGCAAGATGGGCCATGGCGAGACCCAGTACTTC
>TRBJ2-3|NA|TRBV14|TRBD1
CASSQGQGAINMEDTQYF
TGTGCCAGCAGCCAAGGACAGGGGGCTATTAACATGGAAGATACGCAGTATTTT
>TRBJ1-2|NA|TRBV29-1|NA
CSVETRIYGYTF
TGCAGCGTTGAGACCCGGATCTATGGCTACACCTTC
>TRBJ1-1|NA|TRBV5-4|TRBD1
CASSRDRGVVEAFF
TGTGCCAGCAGCAGAGACAGGGGGGTGGTTGAAGCTTTCTTT
>TRBJ1-5|once|TRBV2|NA
CASSPGTLYLGGSQPQHF
TGTGCCAGCAGCCCTGGGACCTTATACCTGGGGGGCAGTCAGCCCCAGCATTTT
>TRBJ2-7|NA|TRBV9|NA
CASSVDEGLGYEQYF
TGTGCCAGCAGCGTAGATGAGGGATTGGGCTACGAGCAGTACTTC
>TRBJ2-2|NA|TRBV19|NA
CASNPLLLTGNTNTGELFF
TGTGCCAGCAACCCCCTGCTGTTAACCGGGAACACAAACACCGGGGAGCTGTTTTTT
>TRBJ1-5|few|TRBV7-9|NA
CASSPPGNSNQPQHF
TGTGCCAGCAGCCCCCCTGGAAATAGCAATCAGCCCCAGCATTTT
>TRBJ2-5|NA|TRBV5-1|NA
CASSFGKRVEETQYF
TGCGCCAGCAGCTTTGGGAAGAGAGTAGAAGAGACCCAGTACTTC
>TRBJ2-2|few|TRBV7-9|NA
CASSLRGNANTGELFF
TGTGCCAGCAGTCTTCGGGGGAACGCGAACACCGGGGAGCTGTTTTTT
>TRBJ2-3|NA|TRBV28|NA
CASSPPLPDTQYF
TGTGCCAGCAGTCCCCCCCTCCCAGATACGCAGTATTTT
>TRBJ1-5|NA|TRBV10-3|TRBD1
CAISTDREGQPQHF
TGTGCCATCAGTACGGACAGGGAGGGTCAGCCCCAGCATTTT
>TRBJ2-5|NA|TRBV15|TRBD2
CATREETSGRAGETQYF
TGTGCCACCAGGGAGGAGACTAGCGGGAGGGCCGGCGAGACCCAGTACTTC
>TRBJ2-2|NA|TRBV7-2|NA
CASSLVRQANTGELFF
TGTGCCAGCAGCTTAGTTCGTCAGGCAAACACCGGGGAGCTGTTTTTT
>TRBJ1-4|NA|TRBV27|TRBD1
CASIFGGQRPNEKLFF
TGTGCCAGCATCTTTGGGGGACAGAGACCAAATGAAAAACTGTTTTTT
>TRBJ1-2|NA|TRBV18|NA
CASSPNQGSANYGYTF
TGTGCCAGCTCACCGAATCAGGGGAGTGCTAACTATGGCTACACCTTC
>TRBJ2-3|NA|TRBV11-3|NA
CASSLDSSDTQYF
TGTGCCAGCAGCTTAGATTCCTCAGATACGCAGTATTTT
>TRBJ1-5|few|TRBV14|TRBD1
CASSQLTGTPQHF
TGTGCCAGCAGCCAGTTGACAGGGACGCCCCAGCATTTT
>TRBJ1-2|NA|TRBV27|NA
CASSLSGSSYGYTF
TGTGCCAGCAGTTTATCGGGCTCATCCTATGGCTACACCTTC
>TRBJ1-6|NA|TRBV6-5|NA
CASQTGRTESPLHF
TGTGCCAGCCAAACGGGCCGAACAGAATCACCCCTCCACTTT
>TRBJ2-3|NA|TRBV11-2|TRBD2
CASSKRLAGSTDTQYF
TGTGCCAGCAGCAAGAGACTAGCGGGGAGCACAGATACGCAGTATTTT